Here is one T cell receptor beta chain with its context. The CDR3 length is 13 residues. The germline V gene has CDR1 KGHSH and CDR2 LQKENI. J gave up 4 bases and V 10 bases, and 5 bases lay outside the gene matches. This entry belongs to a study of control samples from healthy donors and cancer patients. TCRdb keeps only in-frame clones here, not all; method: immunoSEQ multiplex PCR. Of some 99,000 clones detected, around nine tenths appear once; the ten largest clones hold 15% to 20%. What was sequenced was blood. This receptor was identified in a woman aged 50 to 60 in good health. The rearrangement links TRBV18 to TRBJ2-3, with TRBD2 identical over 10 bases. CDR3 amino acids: CATGTSESDTQYF. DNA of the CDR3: TGTGCCACGGGGACTAGCGAGTCAGATACGCAGTATTTT.